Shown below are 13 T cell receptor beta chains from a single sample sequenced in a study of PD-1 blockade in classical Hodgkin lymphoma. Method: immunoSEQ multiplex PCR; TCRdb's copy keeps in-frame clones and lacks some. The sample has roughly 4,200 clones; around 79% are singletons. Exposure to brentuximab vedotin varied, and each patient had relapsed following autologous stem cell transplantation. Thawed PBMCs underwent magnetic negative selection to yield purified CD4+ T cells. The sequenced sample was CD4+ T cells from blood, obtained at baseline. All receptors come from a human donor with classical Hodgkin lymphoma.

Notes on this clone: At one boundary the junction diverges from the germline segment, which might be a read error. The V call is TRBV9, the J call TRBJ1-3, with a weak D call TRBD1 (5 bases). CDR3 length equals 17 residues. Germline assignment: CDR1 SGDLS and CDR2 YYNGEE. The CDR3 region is CASSVQTVTSSGTTIYF. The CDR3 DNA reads TGTGCCAGCAGCGTTCAGACAGTAACCAGCTCTGGAACCACCATATATTTT.

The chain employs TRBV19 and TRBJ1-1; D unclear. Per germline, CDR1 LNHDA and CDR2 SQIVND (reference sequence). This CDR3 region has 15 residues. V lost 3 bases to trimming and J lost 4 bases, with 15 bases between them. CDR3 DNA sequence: TGTGCCAGTAGTATCTCTGCTGGGGTAGGCACTGAAGCTTTCTTT. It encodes CASSISAGVGTEAFF.

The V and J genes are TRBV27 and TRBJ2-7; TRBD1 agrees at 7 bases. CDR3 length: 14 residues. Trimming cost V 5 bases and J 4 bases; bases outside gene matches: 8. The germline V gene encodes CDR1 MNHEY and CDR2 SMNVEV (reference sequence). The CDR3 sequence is CASSPTGQPYEQYV. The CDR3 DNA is TGTGCCAGCAGTCCCACGGGACAGCCATACGAGCAGTACGTC.

The CDR3 coding sequence is TGCGCCAGCAGCCAAGACTCGGTCGGGAGAAATCAGCCCCAGCATTTT. Encoded protein: CASSQDSVGRNQPQHF. The chain couples TRBV4-1 to TRBJ1-5; D gene ambiguous. Germline lookup yields CDR1 MGHRA and CDR2 YSYEKL. The CDR3 is 16 residues long. The ends were cut back, 0 bases at V and 4 bases at J, with 13 bases in the middle.

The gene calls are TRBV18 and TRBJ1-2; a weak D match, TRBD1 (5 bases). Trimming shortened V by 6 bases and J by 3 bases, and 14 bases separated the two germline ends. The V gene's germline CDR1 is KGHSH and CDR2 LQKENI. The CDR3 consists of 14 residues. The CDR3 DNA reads TGTGCCAGCTCCACCAGCGAGGGGCACTATGGCTACACCTTC. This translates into CASSTSEGHYGYTF.

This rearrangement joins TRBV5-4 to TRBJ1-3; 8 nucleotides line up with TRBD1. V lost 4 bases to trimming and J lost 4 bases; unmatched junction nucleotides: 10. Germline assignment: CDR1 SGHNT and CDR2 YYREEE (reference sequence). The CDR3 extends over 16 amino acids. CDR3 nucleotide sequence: TGTGCCAGCAGCGATCTTGAGACAGGGGACGGAAACACCATATATTTT. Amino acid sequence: CASSDLETGDGNTIYF. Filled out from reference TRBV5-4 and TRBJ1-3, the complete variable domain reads ETGVTQSPTHLIKTRGQQVTLRCSSQSGHNTVSWYQQALGQGPQFIFQYYREEENGRGNFPPRFSGLQFPNYSSELNVNALELDDSALYLCASSDLETGDGNTIYFGEGSWLTVV.

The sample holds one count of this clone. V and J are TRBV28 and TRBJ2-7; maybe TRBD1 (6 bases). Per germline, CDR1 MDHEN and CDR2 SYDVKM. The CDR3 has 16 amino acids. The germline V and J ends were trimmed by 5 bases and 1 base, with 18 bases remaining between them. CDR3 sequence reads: CASSPSWPGASYEQYF. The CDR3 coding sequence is TGTGCCAGCAGTCCGTCGTGGCCAGGGGCTTCCTACGAGCAGTACTTC.

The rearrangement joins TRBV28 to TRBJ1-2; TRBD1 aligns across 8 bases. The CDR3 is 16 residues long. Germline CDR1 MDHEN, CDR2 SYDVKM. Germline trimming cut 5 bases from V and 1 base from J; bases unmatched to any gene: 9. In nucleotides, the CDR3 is TGTGCCAGCAGTCCCTTAGGCACAGGGGGTAACTATGGCTACACCTTC. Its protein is CASSPLGTGGNYGYTF.

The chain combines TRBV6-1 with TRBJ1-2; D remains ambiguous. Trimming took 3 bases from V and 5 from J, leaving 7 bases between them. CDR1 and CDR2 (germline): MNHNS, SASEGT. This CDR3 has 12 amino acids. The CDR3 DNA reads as TGTGCCAGCAGTGAGGCGACTTATGGCTACACCTTC. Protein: CASSEATYGYTF.

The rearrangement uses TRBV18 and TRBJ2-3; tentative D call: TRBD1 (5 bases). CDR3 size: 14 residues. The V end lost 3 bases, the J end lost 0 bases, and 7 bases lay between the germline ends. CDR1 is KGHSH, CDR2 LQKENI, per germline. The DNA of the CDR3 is TGTGCCAGCTCACCGGGGCGGAGCACAGATACGCAGTATTTT. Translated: CASSPGRSTDTQYF.

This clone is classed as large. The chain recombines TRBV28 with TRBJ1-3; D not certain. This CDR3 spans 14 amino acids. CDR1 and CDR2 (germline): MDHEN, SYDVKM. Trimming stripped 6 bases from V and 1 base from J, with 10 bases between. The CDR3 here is CASRRFGSGNTIYF. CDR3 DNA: TGTGCCAGCAGAAGATTTGGGTCTGGAAACACCATATATTTT. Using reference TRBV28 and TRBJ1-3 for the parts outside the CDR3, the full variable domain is DVKVTQSSRYLVKRTGEKVFLECVQDMDHENMFWYRQDPGLGLRLIYFSYDVKMKEKGDIPEGYSVSREKKERFSLILESASTNQTSMYLCASRRFGSGNTIYFGEGSWLTVV.

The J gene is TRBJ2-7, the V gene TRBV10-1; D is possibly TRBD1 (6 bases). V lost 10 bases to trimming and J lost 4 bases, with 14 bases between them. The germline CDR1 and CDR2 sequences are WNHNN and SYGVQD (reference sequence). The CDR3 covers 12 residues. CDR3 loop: CATKDRAYEQYF. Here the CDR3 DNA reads TGCGCCACCAAGGACAGAGCGTACGAGCAGTACTTC.

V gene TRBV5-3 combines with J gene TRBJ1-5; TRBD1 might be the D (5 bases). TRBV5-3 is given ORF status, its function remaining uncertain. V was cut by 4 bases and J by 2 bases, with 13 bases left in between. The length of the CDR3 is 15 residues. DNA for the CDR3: TGTGCCAGAAGCAAGGGGACGCGACGCAATCAGCCCCAGCATTTT. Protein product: CARSKGTRRNQPQHF.